This TCR beta chain comes out of a study of blood T cell repertoires in COVID-19. Trimming left V 1 base short and J 4 bases short, with 14 bases between. The CDR3 spans 16 residues. The germline V gene encodes CDR1 SGHAT and CDR2 FQNNGV. Assay used: immunoSEQ multiplex PCR; TCRdb lists only in-frame clones, some missing. The data hold 250,000 or so clones, with 70% to 90% observed a single time. The sequence was collected from a woman in her 30s with COVID-19, enrolled during active disease. The chain couples TRBV11-2 to TRBJ2-1, with TRBD2 as a possible D gene (6 bases). Sequences were obtained from peripheral blood. This CDR3 is CASSLVGGTPYNEQFF. CDR3 in DNA: TGTGCCAGCAGCTTAGTCGGGGGTACTCCTTACAATGAGCAGTTCTTC. The full variable domain, its missing parts supplied by reference TRBV11-2 and TRBJ2-1, is EAGVAQSPRYKIIEKRQSVAFWCNPISGHATLYWYQQILGQGPKLLIQFQNNGVVDDSQLPKDRFSAERLKGVDSTLKIQPAKLEDSAVYLCASSLVGGTPYNEQFFGPGTRLTVL.